The 25 T cell receptor beta chains presented below share a single source sample, sequenced in a study of T cell responses to AZD1222 COVID-19 vaccine. Clones were read by immunoSEQ multiplex PCR, and TCRdb kept only the in-frame ones, dropping some. The sample has about 140,000 clones; about 88% are singletons. The source material was peripheral blood, sampled on day 0 of AZD1222 vaccination. The receptors come from an adult in good health.

The chain uses TRBV11-2 and TRBJ2-1; tentative D call: TRBD2 (6 bases). The V gene lost 10 bases and the J gene lost 3 bases, with 16 bases spanning the gap. The CDR3 loop spans 14 amino acids. Germline V gives CDR1 SGHAT, CDR2 FQNNGV. The CDR3 sequence is CATAGGGSYNEQFF. CDR3 nucleotides: TGTGCCACAGCAGGCGGAGGGAGCTACAATGAGCAGTTCTTC.

V and J are TRBV19 and TRBJ1-2; D is uncertain. This CDR3 comprises 13 residues. V was clipped by 6 bases and J by 3 bases, with 11 bases between them. Per the germline V gene, CDR1 is LNHDA and CDR2 is SQIVND (reference sequence). In DNA form, the CDR3 reads TGTGCCAGTAGCTATACATTGGACTATGGCTACACCTTC. Its protein is CASSYTLDYGYTF.

The genes are TRBV19 and TRBJ1-1; 9 positions agree with TRBD1. J lost 3 bases, V lost 7 bases, and 9 bases had no gene match. Germline V CDR1 and CDR2: LNHDA, SQIVND (reference sequence). This CDR3 region has 15 residues. In DNA, the CDR3 is TGTGCCAGTACCCCGACAGGGGGATGGGACACTGAAGCTTTCTTT. This sequence encodes CASTPTGGWDTEAFF.

J is TRBJ2-1 and V is TRBV2; D may be TRBD2 (5 bases). The germline gives CDR1 SNHLY, CDR2 FYNNEI. The CDR3 totals 16 residues. The V end was cut by 6 bases, the J end by 6 bases, with 21 bases between. CDR3 loop: CASSRPGITDGNEQFF. The CDR3, as DNA: TGTGCCAGCAGCAGACCCGGGATTACCGACGGCAATGAGCAGTTCTTC. The full variable domain, in which reference TRBV2 and TRBJ2-1 provide the parts outside the CDR3, is EPEVTQTPSHQVTQMGQEVILRCVPISNHLYFYWYRQILGQKVEFLVSFYNNEISEKSEIFDDQFSVERPDGSNFTLKIRSTKLEDSAMYFCASSRPGITDGNEQFFGPGTRLTVL.

The chain joins TRBV7-2 to TRBJ2-3; D is uncertain. Germline CDR1 reads SGHTA; CDR2 reads FQGNSA. The CDR3 totals 12 residues. Trimming pared 1 base from V and 5 bases from J, leaving 4 bases between. CDR3 protein: CASSLGRDTQYF. CDR3 coding DNA: TGTGCCAGCAGCTTAGGGAGAGATACGCAGTATTTT.

This clone is a singleton in its sample. The V call is TRBV12-3 or TRBV12-4, the J call TRBJ2-7; 7 positions match TRBD1. With V trimmed by 5 bases and J by 4 bases, 5 bases remained unmatched. The CDR3 spans 13 residues. The CDR3 DNA sequence: TGTGCCAGCAGTCTATCCAGGGGGTACGAGCAGTACTTC. Translating it yields CASSLSRGYEQYF.

The CDR3 loop is CACQGLRAGNEQFF. CDR3 nucleotide sequence: TGTGCCTGCCAAGGGCTTCGGGCGGGGAATGAGCAGTTCTTC. V gene TRBV2 combines with J gene TRBJ2-1; maybe TRBD2 (6 bases). Germline lookup yields CDR1 SNHLY and CDR2 FYNNEI. The V end was cut by 11 bases, the J end by 7 bases, with 21 bases between. This CDR3 has 14 amino acids.

The rearrangement joins TRBV6-5 to TRBJ2-7; either TRBD1 or TRBD2 may fit D (5 bases each). Germline CDR1 is MNHEY and CDR2 is SVGAGI. The CDR3 has 12 residues. V was trimmed by 11 bases and J by 2 bases, leaving 13 bases between them. The CDR3 bases are TGTGCCGTCACGGGACGTACCTACGAGCAGTACTTC. This gives the protein CAVTGRTYEQYF.

The chain has TRBV28 and TRBJ1-2; the D gene is possibly TRBD1 (5 bases). The CDR3 sequence is 15 residues long. The ends were cut back, 4 bases at V and 3 bases at J, with 15 bases in the middle. The V gene's germline CDR1 is MDHEN and CDR2 SYDVKM. CDR3 nucleotides: TGTGCCAGCAGTTCCACCGGCGGGGCCCACTATGGCTACACCTTC. This encodes CASSSTGGAHYGYTF.

CDR3 in DNA: TGTGCCACCAGTGATGGCACCGAAGCTTTCTTT. Amino acid sequence: CATSDGTEAFF. The J gene is TRBJ1-1, the V gene TRBV24-1; D is unclear. The V gene's germline CDR1 is KGHDR and CDR2 SFDVKD. V dropped 3 bases and J dropped 8 bases, with 6 bases sitting between them. This CDR3 is 11 amino acids long.

This rearrangement joins TRBV30 to TRBJ1-4, with 8 bases matching TRBD1. Trimming removed 4 bases from V and 10 bases from J; junction bases left unmatched: 14. The germline gives CDR1 GTSNPN, CDR2 SVGIG (reference sequence). The CDR3 has 15 residues. CDR3: CAWTLRGTTGGKLFF. The CDR3, as DNA: TGTGCCTGGACCCTCCGGGGCACTACAGGGGGAAAACTGTTTTTT.

This clone was seen only a few times. This sequence joins TRBV7-9 and TRBJ2-7; 10 bases are shared with TRBD1. Per the germline V gene, CDR1 is SEHNR and CDR2 is FQNEAQ (reference sequence). V gave up 5 bases and J gave up 7 bases; unmatched junction bases: 11. This CDR3 has 15 amino acids. The CDR3: CASSEGTGEVREQYF. The CDR3 bases are TGTGCCAGCAGCGAGGGGACAGGGGAGGTAAGGGAGCAGTACTTC.

The chain joins TRBV7-9 to TRBJ1-4; D not resolved. The CDR3 consists of 15 residues. V was shortened by 6 bases and J by 0 bases, with 11 bases between the two germline ends. The V gene's germline CDR1 is SEHNR and CDR2 FQNEAQ (reference sequence). CDR3 coding DNA: TGTGCCAGCAGAACGGGAGTGTCAACTAATGAAAAACTGTTTTTT. Translated: CASRTGVSTNEKLFF.

The V call is TRBV5-1, the J call TRBJ2-5; tentatively, D is TRBD2 (6 bases). Germline V CDR1 and CDR2: SGHRS, YFSETQ. V was clipped by 3 bases and J by 5 bases, with 20 bases between them. The CDR3 has 16 residues. This CDR3 reads CASSWTAGTPRETQYF. For the CDR3, the DNA is TGCGCCAGCAGCTGGACGGCGGGAACACCTCGGGAGACCCAGTACTTC.

J is TRBJ1-3 and V is TRBV27; D ambiguous. Per germline, CDR1 MNHEY and CDR2 SMNVEV (reference sequence). Trimming removed 3 bases from V and 0 bases from J, with 9 bases in between. The CDR3 contains 15 residues. CDR3 residues: CASSLDSYSGNTIYF. CDR3 DNA: TGTGCCAGCAGTTTGGACTCCTACTCTGGAAACACCATATATTTT.

The chain has TRBV27 and TRBJ2-3; 8 bases match TRBD1. Trimming took 5 bases from V and 2 from J; bases not matched to a gene: 12. CDR3 length: 17 residues. Germline-derived CDR1 and CDR2 are MNHEY and SMNVEV (reference sequence). In nucleotides, the CDR3 is TGTGCCAGCAGTCGCGGAGGCATACAGGGGGACACAGATACGCAGTATTTT. It encodes CASSRGGIQGDTDTQYF.

The V call is TRBV10-3, the J call TRBJ2-3, with 11 nucleotides matching TRBD2. The CDR3 consists of 20 residues. In germline, CDR1 is ENHRY, CDR2 SYGVKD. V shed 3 bases, J shed 0 bases, and the junction held 14 bases outside the gene matches. CDR3 DNA sequence: TGTGCCATCAGTGATTCGATACGCGGGACTAGCGGATCTAGCACAGATACGCAGTATTTT. This gives the protein CAISDSIRGTSGSSTDTQYF.

This clone was detected only once. V usage is TRBV19 and J usage is TRBJ1-2, with a tentative D call TRBD1 (5 bases). The CDR3 length is 16 residues. Germline assignment: CDR1 LNHDA and CDR2 SQIVND (reference sequence). Deletions cut 3 bases from V and 6 bases from J, with 20 bases between. The CDR3 loop reads CASSIRRQGRMDGYTF. The CDR3 DNA is TGTGCCAGTAGTATCCGGCGCCAGGGACGTATGGATGGCTACACCTTC.

The V call is TRBV5-1, the J call TRBJ1-2; no clear D gene. V shed 1 base and J shed 0 bases, with 7 bases lying between them. Germline V CDR1 and CDR2: SGHRS, YFSETQ. The CDR3 spans 14 residues. CDR3 DNA: TGCGCCAGCAGCTTGAATGAGGCTAACTATGGCTACACCTTC. Protein sequence: CASSLNEANYGYTF.

V gene TRBV19 combines with J gene TRBJ2-3; maybe TRBD2 (6 bases). V lost 6 bases and J 3 bases, leaving 13 bases between the germline ends. The germline CDR1 and CDR2 sequences are LNHDA and SQIVND (reference sequence). This CDR3 spans 14 amino acids. The CDR3 nucleotides read TGTGCCAGTAGCGGGGGTCAGGCGACAGATACGCAGTATTTT. Encoded protein: CASSGGQATDTQYF.

The chain joins TRBV4-1 to TRBJ1-3; TRBD1 matches at 7 bases. V shed 1 base and J 3 bases; nucleotides not matched to a gene: 3. This CDR3 is built from 15 residues. Germline V CDR1 and CDR2: MGHRA, YSYEKL. The CDR3 loop reads CASSQATGVGNTIYF. The CDR3 bases are TGCGCCAGCAGCCAAGCAACAGGGGTTGGAAACACCATATATTTT.

The chain recombines TRBV15 with TRBJ1-6; no definite D call. The CDR3 is 13 residues long. Germline V gene sequence: CDR1 LNHNV, CDR2 YYDKDF (reference sequence). V was clipped by 1 base and J by 8 bases, with 6 bases between them. The CDR3 bases are TGTGCCACCAGCAGAGGCCTGGATTCACCCCTCCACTTT. Its protein is CATSRGLDSPLHF.

The chain carries TRBV28 and TRBJ2-7; the D gene could be TRBD1 or TRBD2 (5 bases each). In germline, CDR1 is MDHEN, CDR2 SYDVKM. V was trimmed by 3 bases and J by 7 bases, leaving 13 bases between them. CDR3 length: 13 amino acids. CDR3 loop: CASSFGGGGEQYF. The CDR3 bases are TGTGCCAGCAGTTTTGGTGGGGGTGGGGAGCAGTACTTC.

This clone was seen once. This rearrangement joins TRBV19 to TRBJ1-6; perhaps TRBD1 as D (6 bases). CDR1 LNHDA and CDR2 SQIVND come from the germline V gene (reference sequence). With 8 bases removed from V and 6 bases from J, the gap between germline ends came to 14 bases. This CDR3 region has 14 residues. The CDR3 DNA sequence: TGTGCCAGTCACCTGTGGGGGGCTAATTCACCCCTCCACTTT. It specifies CASHLWGANSPLHF.

V and J are TRBV19 and TRBJ2-1; D unresolved. The CDR3 has 14 residues. Germline lookup yields CDR1 LNHDA and CDR2 SQIVND (reference sequence). V shed 3 bases and J shed 2 bases, with 8 bases lying between them. CDR3 DNA sequence: TGTGCCAGTAGTATCCGGACGGCCTACAATGAGCAGTTCTTC. It yields the protein CASSIRTAYNEQFF.